A selection of T cell receptor beta chains follows, all from one sample in a study of radiation and T cells in renal cell carcinoma. Clones were read by immunoSEQ multiplex PCR, and TCRdb kept only the in-frame ones, dropping some. The sample has 100,000 to 150,000 clones, more than 75% seen once. The sequences come from blood, collected from a patient whose treatment included radiotherapy and nephrectomy. Source of these receptors: a woman in her 70s with renal cell carcinoma. The CDR3 runs from the conserved cysteine through the conserved F or W. D genes are given only for firm matches. Size is stated for part of the rows, as once, few or many counts, or as a class when the clone is expanded.

v_gene: TRBV27; j_gene: TRBJ1-2; d_gene: TRBD1; abundance: -; CDR3aa: CASTPAGQGPYGYTF; CDR3nt: TGTGCCAGCACCCCCGCGGGACAGGGGCCCTATGGCTACACCTTC
v_gene: TRBV5-5; j_gene: TRBJ2-7; d_gene: -; abundance: -; CDR3aa: CASSLYQNYEQYF; CDR3nt: TGTGCCAGCAGCCTCTATCAAAACTACGAGCAGTACTTC
v_gene: TRBV6-5; j_gene: TRBJ1-2; d_gene: -; abundance: -; CDR3aa: CASSRGTYYGYTF; CDR3nt: TGTGCCAGCTCGCGGGGGACTTACTATGGCTACACCTTC
v_gene: TRBV7-2; j_gene: TRBJ2-1; d_gene: -; abundance: once; CDR3aa: CASSLARGGDEQFF; CDR3nt: TGTGCCAGCAGCTTAGCGCGGGGAGGCGATGAGCAGTTCTTC
v_gene: TRBV6-5; j_gene: TRBJ2-7; d_gene: -; abundance: -; CDR3aa: CASRTGRLVEQYF; CDR3nt: TGTGCCAGCAGGACAGGGAGGTTGGTCGAGCAGTACTTC
v_gene: TRBV5-1; j_gene: TRBJ2-5; d_gene: -; abundance: -; CDR3aa: CASSLAIGPETQYF; CDR3nt: TGCGCCAGCAGCTTGGCGATAGGCCCGGAGACCCAGTACTTC
v_gene: TRBV5-1; j_gene: TRBJ2-2; d_gene: TRBD2; abundance: -; CDR3aa: CASSSGLAGSGELFF; CDR3nt: TGCGCCAGCAGCTCCGGACTAGCGGGGTCCGGGGAGCTGTTTTTT
v_gene: TRBV18; j_gene: TRBJ2-1; d_gene: -; abundance: -; CDR3aa: CASSPPFGGRVFF; CDR3nt: TGTGCCAGCTCACCACCGTTCGGGGGCAGGGTGTTCTTC
v_gene: TRBV7-2; j_gene: TRBJ1-1; d_gene: TRBD1; abundance: -; CDR3aa: CASSWYRGLNTEAFF; CDR3nt: TGTGCCAGCAGCTGGTACAGGGGTCTGAACACTGAAGCTTTCTTT
v_gene: TRBV19; j_gene: TRBJ1-4; d_gene: -; abundance: -; CDR3aa: CASSISTARSEKLFF; CDR3nt: TGTGCCAGTAGTATATCGACCGCTCGGAGTGAAAAACTGTTTTTT
v_gene: TRBV10-3; j_gene: TRBJ1-2; d_gene: -; abundance: -; CDR3aa: CAISVRQSNYGYTF; CDR3nt: TGTGCCATCAGTGTTCGGCAATCTAACTATGGCTACACCTTC
v_gene: TRBV7-3; j_gene: TRBJ2-3; d_gene: -; abundance: -; CDR3aa: CASSLSGGDADTQYF; CDR3nt: TGTGCCAGCAGCCTCTCCGGAGGGGACGCAGATACGCAGTATTTT
v_gene: TRBV11-2; j_gene: TRBJ1-1; d_gene: -; abundance: -; CDR3aa: CASLRVTEAFF; CDR3nt: TGTGCCAGCCTCCGGGTCACTGAAGCTTTCTTT
v_gene: TRBV7-9; j_gene: TRBJ2-5; d_gene: TRBD1; abundance: -; CDR3aa: CASSLANRGQETQYF; CDR3nt: TGTGCCAGCAGCTTAGCGAACAGGGGCCAAGAGACCCAGTACTTC
v_gene: TRBV27; j_gene: TRBJ1-2; d_gene: -; abundance: -; CDR3aa: CASSEGGYGYTF; CDR3nt: TGTGCCAGCAGTGAGGGGGGCTATGGCTACACCTTC
v_gene: TRBV6-5; j_gene: TRBJ2-4; d_gene: -; abundance: -; CDR3aa: CASSYSEQRAKNIQYF; CDR3nt: TGTGCCAGCAGTTACTCTGAACAACGAGCCAAAAACATTCAGTACTTC
v_gene: TRBV7-3; j_gene: TRBJ2-1; d_gene: TRBD1; abundance: -; CDR3aa: CASSAIQGSHFNNEQFF; CDR3nt: TGTGCCAGCAGCGCAATACAGGGGTCTCACTTTAACAATGAGCAGTTCTTC
v_gene: TRBV4-1; j_gene: TRBJ2-6; d_gene: -; abundance: -; CDR3aa: CASSQQGSGANVLTF; CDR3nt: TGCGCCAGCAGCCAACAAGGCTCTGGGGCCAACGTCCTGACTTTC
v_gene: TRBV19; j_gene: TRBJ2-3; d_gene: -; abundance: -; CDR3aa: CASSIRGGRGSGTDTQYF; CDR3nt: TGTGCCAGTAGTATAAGGGGTGGTCGGGGGAGTGGCACAGATACGCAGTATTTT
v_gene: TRBV5-6; j_gene: TRBJ1-2; d_gene: -; abundance: -; CDR3aa: CASSMAGTNYGYTF; CDR3nt: TGTGCCAGCAGCATGGCCGGGACCAACTATGGCTACACCTTC
v_gene: TRBV5-1; j_gene: TRBJ2-7; d_gene: TRBD2; abundance: -; CDR3aa: CASSLEPSGPYEQYF; CDR3nt: TGCGCCAGCAGCTTGGAGCCTAGCGGACCCTACGAGCAGTACTTC
v_gene: TRBV5-1; j_gene: TRBJ1-6; d_gene: -; abundance: once; CDR3aa: CASSLEGGNSPLHF; CDR3nt: TGCGCCAGCAGCTTAGAGGGGGGGAATTCACCCCTCCACTTT
v_gene: TRBV11-3; j_gene: TRBJ2-6; d_gene: -; abundance: once; CDR3aa: CASSLGGANVLTF; CDR3nt: TGTGCCAGCAGCTTAGGTGGGGCCAACGTCCTGACTTTC
v_gene: TRBV9; j_gene: TRBJ2-7; d_gene: -; abundance: -; CDR3aa: CASSVGQGLSYEQYF; CDR3nt: TGTGCCAGCAGCGTAGGGCAGGGCCTCTCCTACGAGCAGTACTTC
v_gene: TRBV18; j_gene: TRBJ1-1; d_gene: -; abundance: -; CDR3aa: CASSPGQALNTEAFF; CDR3nt: TGTGCCAGCTCACCGGGGCAGGCTTTGAACACTGAAGCTTTCTTT
v_gene: TRBV6-1; j_gene: TRBJ1-1; d_gene: -; abundance: -; CDR3aa: CASTLGRVEAFF; CDR3nt: TGTGCCAGCACCCTGGGCAGGGTTGAAGCTTTCTTT
v_gene: TRBV7-3; j_gene: TRBJ1-1; d_gene: -; abundance: -; CDR3aa: CASSLQGTTEAFF; CDR3nt: TGTGCCAGCAGCTTACAGGGGACCACTGAAGCTTTCTTT